This T cell receptor beta chain was captured by sequencing in a study of T cells in Graves' hyperthyroidism and ophthalmopathy (dated by TCRdb to between 2018 and 2021). Background on the whole study: A discovery cohort of fewer than 110 patients, roughly 40 with Graves' ophthalmopathy and about 60 with stable Graves' hyperthyroidism, was used to find distinguishing TCR V-J signatures. Whether ophthalmopathy could be predicted prospectively was tested in an independent validation cohort made up of fewer than 20 hyperthyroidism patients plus 17 patients who later progressed to ophthalmopathy. The 95 to 100 discovery patients were divided at random into training and test sets in a 7:3 ratio. In roughly six Graves' hyperthyroidism patients, the study also compared T-cell repertoires from thyroid tissue with T-cell repertoires from blood. Following sampling, methimazole starting at 30 mg daily was given to hyperthyroidism patients, and high-dose intravenous methylprednisolone was given to ophthalmopathy patients. The paper reports TCR Vbeta CDR3 sequencing of 130 to 150 peripheral blood samples: around 45 ophthalmopathy, roughly 80 hyperthyroidism and approximately 17 progressor patients. The full study reports these points: No statistical method was used to fix the sample size in advance, and group allocation was not hidden from the investigators. In validation, the model predicted progression to ophthalmopathy with roughly 70% sensitivity and 72% to 85% specificity, a median of approximately 6.7 months before onset. A 13 V-J signature model separated ophthalmopathy from stable hyperthyroidism, with over 85% sensitivity and about 81% specificity in cross-validation and 80%/75% in testing. Most expanded thyroid clonotypes (frequency above 0.001) were also detected in blood, a finding suggesting that blood repertoires may reflect thyroid immune responses.

V has 0 bases trimmed and J has 1 base trimmed; junction bases matching no gene number 3. From the cysteine through the phenylalanine, the CDR3 covers 15 amino acids. The only DNA kept is the CDR3, 45 bases in frame from the first base. From the germline V gene, CDR1 is SGHRS and CDR2 is YFSETQ. The TCR beta CDR3 regions were amplified from RNA transcripts. For the first round of RT-PCR on the TCR CDR3, the HTBI primer set was used together with the Qiagen OneStep RT-PCR kit. Libraries were constructed in a second round of multiplex PCR, after which size selection and purification were carried out. Paired-end sequencing of the libraries was performed with 100 bp reads on an Illumina HiSeq2000. As for the original processing: SOAPnuke was used to process the raw data, removing reads that contained adapters or uncalled bases, had a mean Phred below 15, or lacked an exact match to the constant primer or identifier. COPE v1.2.5 was used to merge the high-quality paired reads, and each unique nucleotide sequence was defined as a clonotype. MiTCR v1.1 was used to align clonotypes to the IMGT TRBV, TRBD and TRBJ reference segments. Only V-J combinations with frequency above 0.0001, covering about 99% of repertoires, were analysed. A TCS score was defined as the ratio of F50 (clonal expansion) to E x V (chaos), with BLOSUM62-based TCRdist applied between CDR3 peptides within each V-J. Welch's t-statistics and random forest reduced around 510 V-J features to 10 to 15, which were used in a naive Bayes classifier (R e1071). The Morisita-Horn index was used to measure how similar the thyroid and blood repertoires were. TCRdb applied fastp at Q25 and MiXCR to the public reads, then kept only in-frame beta chains. Rows with a matching CDR3 protein are joined into one entry that keeps the most common DNA and genes. The V and J calls follow TCRdb's processing rather than the paper's. A total of about 49,000 distinct CDR3 sequences appear in this sample, 54% of them only once. In total, the top ten clones hold 34% of the sample.

Graves' hyperthyroidism was defined as stable when no progression to ophthalmopathy occurred over 18 months of follow-up. The hyperthyroidism patients were between 18 and 65 years old and newly diagnosed, with a disease duration of less than 2 months. Exclusion was applied to patients with uncontrolled infections, other autoimmune diseases, pregnancy or lactation. Diagnoses were established on the basis of clinical symptoms, serum thyroxine and TRAb, thyroid ultrasound, and orbital computed tomography. Trizol reagent was used to extract total RNA, and RNA quality was then checked on an Agilent 2100 Bioanalyzer. This clonotype came up once. It lacks a known antigen. No quality values exist for individual bases; no much larger clone is one base distant. Just one read gives weak support.

Sequencing was done on a sample of peripheral blood or thyroid tissue (not recorded which). The clonotype comes from a man aged 18-30 years with Graves' hyperthyroidism. The V and J genes are TRBV5-1 and TRBJ1-1, and TRBD1 matches 7 of the central bases. The CDR3: CASSLGQGTNTEAFF. The nucleotides are TGCGCCAGCAGCTTGGGACAGGGTACGAACACTGAAGCTTTCTTT.